This T cell receptor beta chain was found in a study of blood T cells in healthy people across ages. Study results and caveats: The long-lived group displayed more naive CD4+ cells, plus higher diversity, than the aged donors did. Because sorting was not performed, PBMCs prevented conclusive naive versus antigen-experienced comparison.

Then a second PCR, running about 7 to 11 cycles, was carried out with a sample-barcoded 5' primer and a J-beta primer mix. The template-switch adaptor was a 5' adaptor with 12 random nucleotides. It tagged each cDNA molecule. Any given sample supplied a minimum of 3 million CDR3-containing paired-end reads. TCRdb re-analysed the 5' RACE reads in MiXCR, keeping a single row per CDR3 protein. In the table there are 1.5 million to 2 million distinct CDR3 sequences, about two fifths of which are singletons. Of note for this clonotype: The antigen remains undetermined.

Germline CDR1 and CDR2: LGHNA and YNFKEQ. V was clipped by 2 bases and J by 0 bases, with 16 bases between them. The CDR3 consists of 17 residues. The V and J genes are TRBV4-2 and TRBJ1-2; no reliable D call. The sample consisted of blood. This TCR was sampled from a human donor in good health. CDR3 amino acids: CASSQILLEGPNYGYTF. The CDR3 nucleotides are TGTGCCAGCAGCCAAATCCTTCTAGAAGGGCCTAACTATGGCTACACCTTC.